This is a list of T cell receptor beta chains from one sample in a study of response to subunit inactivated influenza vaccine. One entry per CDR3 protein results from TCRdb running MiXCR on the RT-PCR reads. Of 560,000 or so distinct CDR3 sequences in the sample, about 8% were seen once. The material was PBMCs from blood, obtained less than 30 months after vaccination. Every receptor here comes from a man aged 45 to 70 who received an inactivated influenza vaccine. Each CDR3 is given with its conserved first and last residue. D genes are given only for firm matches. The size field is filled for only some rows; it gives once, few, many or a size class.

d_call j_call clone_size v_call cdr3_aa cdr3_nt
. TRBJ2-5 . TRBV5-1 CASSSWGSSQETQYF TGCGCCAGCAGCTCTTGGGGATCCTCCCAAGAGACCCAGTACTTC
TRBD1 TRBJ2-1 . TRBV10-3 CAISDSRTGGDEQFF TGTGCCATCAGTGATTCAAGGACAGGGGGCGATGAGCAGTTCTTC
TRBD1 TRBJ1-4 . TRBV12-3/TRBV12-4 CASTQRGQGPEKLFF TGTGCCAGCACCCAACGGGGACAGGGCCCAGAAAAACTGTTTTTT
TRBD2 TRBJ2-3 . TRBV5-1 CASSRTSGGQHGTQYF TGCGCCAGCAGCAGGACTAGCGGGGGGCAGCACGGTACGCAGTATTTT
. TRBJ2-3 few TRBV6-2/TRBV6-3 CASSYSLMRGLADTQYF TGTGCCAGCAGTTACTCGTTAATGCGGGGGCTGGCAGATACGCAGTATTTT
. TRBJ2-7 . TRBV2 CASALNVYEQYF TGTGCCAGCGCTTTGAATGTCTACGAGCAGTACTTC
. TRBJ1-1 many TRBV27 CASSTNEVNTEAFF TGTGCCAGCAGTACAAACGAGGTGAACACTGAAGCTTTCTTT
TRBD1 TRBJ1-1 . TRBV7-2 CASSLETGGITEAFF TGTGCCAGCAGCTTAGAGACAGGGGGTATCACTGAAGCTTTCTTT
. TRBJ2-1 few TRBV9 CASSVAGGTSLRASNEQFF TGTGCCAGCAGCGTAGCTGGAGGGACAAGCCTAAGGGCTAGCAATGAGCAGTTCTTC
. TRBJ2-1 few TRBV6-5 CASSTGSSEQFF TGTGCCAGCAGTACAGGGTCATCGGAGCAGTTCTTC
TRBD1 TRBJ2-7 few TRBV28 CASTKFPRDRNEQYF TGTGCCAGCACTAAATTTCCCAGGGACAGGAACGAGCAGTACTTC
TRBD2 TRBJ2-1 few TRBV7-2 CASSQGLAGTLNNEQFF TGTGCCAGCAGCCAGGGCCTAGCGGGGACACTGAACAATGAGCAGTTCTTC
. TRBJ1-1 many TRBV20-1 CSAWGRTAGEAFF TGCAGTGCTTGGGGACGGACCGCCGGTGAAGCTTTCTTT
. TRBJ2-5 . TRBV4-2 CASSQEGSTLQETQYF TGTGCCAGCAGCCAAGAGGGATCAACTTTACAAGAGACCCAGTACTTC
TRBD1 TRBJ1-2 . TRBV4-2 CASSQDRGAAVYTF TGTGCCAGCAGCCAGGACAGGGGCGCGGCTGTCTACACCTTC
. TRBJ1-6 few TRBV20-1 CSARNPPPWGPLHF TGCAGTGCCAGAAATCCCCCCCCGTGGGGACCCCTCCACTTT
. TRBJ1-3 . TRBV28 CASTDTHSGNTIYF TGTGCCAGCACCGACACGCACTCGGGAAACACCATATATTTT
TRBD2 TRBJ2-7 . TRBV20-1 CSATPGGGRAREQYF TGCAGTGCCACCCCTGGTGGCGGGAGGGCCCGCGAGCAGTACTTC
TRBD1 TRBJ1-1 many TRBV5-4 CASSLDRPGQGAKRMNTEAFF TGTGCCAGCAGCTTGGACCGACCGGGACAGGGGGCGAAAAGGATGAACACTGAAGCTTTCTTT
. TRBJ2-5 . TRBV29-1 CSVEIGVGETQYF TGCAGCGTGGAGATAGGAGTGGGGGAGACCCAGTACTTC
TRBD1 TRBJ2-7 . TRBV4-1 CASSQVWDRVREQYF TGCGCCAGCAGCCAAGTTTGGGACAGGGTCCGGGAGCAGTACTTC
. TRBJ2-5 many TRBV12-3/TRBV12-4 CASSPGLTGLQETQYF TGTGCCAGCAGTCCAGGACTAACGGGGCTCCAAGAGACCCAGTACTTC
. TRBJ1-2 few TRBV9 CASSVAGANYGYTF TGTGCCAGCAGCGTGGCAGGAGCTAACTATGGCTACACCTTC
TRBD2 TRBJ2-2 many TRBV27 CASSPGGGTSAGELFF TGTGCCAGCAGCCCAGGAGGTGGGACTAGCGCCGGGGAGCTGTTTTTT
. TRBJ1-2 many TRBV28 CASSEGGVGYGYTF TGTGCCAGCAGTGAGGGAGGAGTCGGCTATGGCTACACCTTC
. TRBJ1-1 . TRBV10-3 CAITASSNTEAFF TGTGCCATCACAGCTTCCTCGAACACTGAAGCTTTCTTT
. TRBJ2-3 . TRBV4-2 CASSQSPEALWGEDTQYF TGTGCCAGCAGCCAGAGCCCTGAGGCACTATGGGGAGAAGATACGCAGTATTTT
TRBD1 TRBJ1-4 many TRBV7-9 CASSNRDRGKNEKLFF TGTGCCAGCAGCAACCGGGACAGGGGGAAAAATGAAAAACTGTTTTTT
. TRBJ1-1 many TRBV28 CASNEGRGEAFF TGTGCCAGCAACGAGGGGCGCGGTGAAGCTTTCTTT
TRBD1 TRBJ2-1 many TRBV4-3 CASSPRGTGAYNEQFF TGCGCCAGCAGCCCCCGAGGGACAGGGGCCTACAATGAGCAGTTCTTC
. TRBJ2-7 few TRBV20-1 CSASSQARGSYEQYF TGCAGTGCTAGCTCTCAGGCCCGCGGGTCCTACGAGCAGTACTTC
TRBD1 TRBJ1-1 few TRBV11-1 CASSTGPDNEAFF TGTGCCAGTTCGACAGGGCCCGATAATGAAGCTTTCTTT
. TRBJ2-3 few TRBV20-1 CSATRTVSTDTQYF TGCAGTGCTACCCGGACAGTGTCCACAGATACGCAGTATTTT
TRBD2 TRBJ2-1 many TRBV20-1 CSADGGGDLGNEQFF TGCAGTGCGGACGGCGGGGGGGATCTGGGCAATGAGCAGTTCTTC
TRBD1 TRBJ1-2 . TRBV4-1 CASSQKGQGGYGYTF TGCGCCAGCAGCCAGAAAGGACAGGGAGGGTATGGCTACACCTTC
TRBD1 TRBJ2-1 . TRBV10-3 CAISESGTGVANEQFF TGTGCCATCAGTGAGTCCGGGACAGGGGTTGCCAATGAGCAGTTCTTC
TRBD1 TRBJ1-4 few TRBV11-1 CASSWGQALRLSANEKLFF TGTGCCAGCAGCTGGGGACAGGCGTTGCGGCTTTCGGCTAATGAAAAACTGTTTTTT
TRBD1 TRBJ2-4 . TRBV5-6 CASSRKGTDIQYF TGTGCCAGCAGCCGAAAAGGGACAGACATTCAGTACTTC
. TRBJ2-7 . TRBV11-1 CASSLAPSSAASSSYEQYF TGTGCCAGCAGCTTAGCCCCTAGTTCGGCGGCGTCGAGCTCCTACGAGCAGTACTTC
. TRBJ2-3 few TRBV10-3 CAISESTGEDTQYF TGTGCCATCAGTGAGTCCACAGGAGAAGATACGCAGTATTTT
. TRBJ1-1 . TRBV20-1 CSASALATEAFF TGCAGTGCTAGTGCCCTGGCCACTGAAGCTTTCTTT
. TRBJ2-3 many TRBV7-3 CASSPGTGVSTDTQYF TGTGCCAGCAGCCCAGGGACGGGCGTTAGCACAGATACGCAGTATTTT
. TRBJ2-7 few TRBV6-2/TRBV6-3 CASGGGWYEQYF TGTGCCAGCGGTGGAGGGTGGTACGAGCAGTACTTC
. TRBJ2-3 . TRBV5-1 CASSLGQSHTDTQYF TGCGCCAGCAGCTTAGGACAGTCCCACACAGATACGCAGTATTTT
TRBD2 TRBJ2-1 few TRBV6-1 CARNGTSVRGEQFF TGTGCCAGGAACGGGACTAGCGTGAGGGGTGAGCAGTTCTTC
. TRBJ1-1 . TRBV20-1 CSARNRGEAFF TGCAGTGCTAGAAATAGGGGTGAAGCTTTCTTT
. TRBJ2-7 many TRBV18 CASSPSGPGGYEQYF TGTGCCAGCTCACCAAGCGGCCCTGGGGGATACGAGCAGTACTTC
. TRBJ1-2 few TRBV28 CASRSRGRPNYGYTF TGTGCCAGCAGGTCCCGCGGACGACCTAACTATGGCTACACCTTC
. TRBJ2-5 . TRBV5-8 CASSLKLPGQETQYF TGTGCCAGCAGCTTGAAACTTCCGGGACAAGAGACCCAGTACTTC
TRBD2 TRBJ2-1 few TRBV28 CASSTSGMGNNEQFF TGTGCCAGCAGTACTAGCGGGATGGGCAACAATGAGCAGTTCTTC